The 25 T cell receptor beta chains below were found in one sample sequenced in a study of T cell responses to AZD1222 COVID-19 vaccine. Libraries were prepared by immunoSEQ multiplex PCR; TCRdb keeps only in-frame clonotypes and omits some of them. The table records nearly 110,000 clones, nearly 90% of them present only once. The sequenced sample was peripheral blood, obtained 28 days after the second AZD1222 dose. These receptors were obtained from an adult who received the AZD1222 COVID-19 vaccine.

This rearrangement joins TRBV4-3 to TRBJ2-1; D tentatively fits TRBD1 or TRBD2 (5 bases each). CDR1 and CDR2 from the germline V gene are LGHNA and YSLEER. V lost 5 bases and J lost 1, with 12 bases in between. The CDR3 spans 15 residues. The DNA of the CDR3 is TGCGCCAGCAGCTCCCGGGACCAATCCTACAATGAGCAGTTCTTC. Translation: CASSSRDQSYNEQFF.

This chain links TRBV5-4 with TRBJ1-4, with 8 bases lining up with TRBD1. The CDR3 has 18 amino acids. Germline V lookup: CDR1 SGHNT, CDR2 YYREEE (reference sequence). With 2 bases clipped from V and 7 bases from J, the junction kept 16 bases outside the gene matches. The CDR3 region is CASSFGAPGGAGFEKLFF. The CDR3 coding sequence is TGTGCCAGCAGCTTTGGCGCGCCAGGGGGCGCAGGTTTTGAAAAACTGTTTTTT.

The chain carries TRBV14 and TRBJ1-1; D gene unclear. The CDR3 loop spans 14 amino acids. The germline CDR1 and CDR2 sequences are SGHDN and FVKESK. The V end lost 0 bases, the J end lost 0 bases, and 5 bases lay between the germline ends. The CDR3 DNA reads TGTGCCAGCAGCCAAGATACAGTGAACACTGAAGCTTTCTTT. As protein: CASSQDTVNTEAFF. The full variable domain, its missing parts supplied by reference TRBV14 and TRBJ1-1, is EAGVTQFPSHSVIEKGQTVTLRCDPISGHDNLYWYRRVMGKEIKFLLHFVKESKQDESGMPNNRFLAERTGGTYSTLKVQPAELEDSGVYFCASSQDTVNTEAFFGQGTRLTVV.

This clone has a single count. The chain recombines TRBV7-8 with TRBJ2-3, with D possibly being TRBD2 (7 bases). Germline CDR1 is SGHVS and CDR2 is FQNEAQ. CDR3 length: 16 residues. V was shortened by 5 bases and J by 2 bases, with 17 bases between the two germline ends. The CDR3 reads CASSRPAGHNTDTQYF. CDR3 nucleotide sequence: TGTGCCAGCAGCAGACCAGCGGGACACAACACAGATACGCAGTATTTT.

This clone was recorded a few times. V usage is TRBV18 and J usage is TRBJ1-5, with D uncertain. This CDR3 has 13 residues. The germline CDR1 and CDR2 sequences are KGHSH and LQKENI. V was cut by 5 bases and J by 5 bases, with 10 bases left in between. The CDR3 DNA follows: TGTGCCAGCTCAAGACAAGACGATCAGCCCCAGCATTTT. Its protein product is CASSRQDDQPQHF.

This rearrangement joins TRBV12-5 to TRBJ2-7; 10 bases are a match to TRBD1. The V gene end was trimmed by 3 bases and the J gene end by 6 bases; junction bases not matched to a gene: 5. CDR3 size: 14 residues. The V gene's germline CDR1 is LGHNT and CDR2 FRNRAP. The CDR3: CASGLGTGVPEQYF. CDR3 bases: TGTGCTAGTGGTTTAGGGACAGGGGTCCCCGAGCAGTACTTC. The full variable domain, rest sourced from reference TRBV12-5 and TRBJ2-7, is DARVTQTPRHKVTEMGQEVTMRCQPILGHNTVFWYRQTMMQGLELLAYFRNRAPLDDSGMPKDRFSAEMPDATLATLKIQPSEPRDSAVYFCASGLGTGVPEQYFGPGTRLTVT.

J is TRBJ1-2 and V is TRBV28; D not resolved. The CDR3 is made up of 15 amino acids. CDR1 is MDHEN and CDR2 is SYDVKM in the germline V gene. Trimming stripped 6 bases from V and 4 bases from J, with 18 bases between. CDR3 amino acids: CASSPGVEFLYGYTF. In DNA, the CDR3 is TGTGCCAGCAGCCCCGGCGTGGAATTCCTCTATGGCTACACCTTC.

The rearrangement links TRBV19 to TRBJ1-1, with D perhaps TRBD1 (6 bases). From germline, CDR1 is LNHDA and CDR2 SQIVND (reference sequence). The germline V and J ends were trimmed by 5 bases and 4 bases, with 11 bases remaining between them. The CDR3 runs to 13 residues. The CDR3 DNA reads as TGTGCCAGTAGTGCAATAGGGGGCACTGAAGCTTTCTTT. This codes for CASSAIGGTEAFF. Full variable domain (outside the CDR3, taken from reference TRBV19 and TRBJ1-1): DGGITQSPKYLFRKEGQNVTLSCEQNLNHDAMYWYRQDPGQGLRLIYYSQIVNDFQKGDIAEGYSVSREKKESFPLTVTSAQKNPTAFYLCASSAIGGTEAFFGQGTRLTVV.

This clone is a singleton in its sample. The chain uses TRBV4-1 and TRBJ2-1; the match to TRBD1 covers 8 bases. Germline-derived CDR1 and CDR2 are MGHRA and YSYEKL. This CDR3 contains 14 residues. Trimming cost V 4 bases and J 3 bases; bases outside gene matches: 2. In DNA form, the CDR3 reads TGCGCCAGCAGCCGTGGACAGGGCTACAATGAGCAGTTCTTC. It specifies CASSRGQGYNEQFF.

The chain carries TRBV27 and TRBJ1-2; 7 bases are a match to TRBD1. The CDR3 spans 14 residues. V shed 3 bases and J 4 bases; nucleotides not matched to a gene: 5. CDR1 and CDR2 (germline): MNHEY, SMNVEV (reference sequence). CDR3 protein: CASSFAGGSYGYTF. In nucleotides, the CDR3 is TGTGCCAGCAGTTTCGCAGGGGGATCCTATGGCTACACCTTC.

The V gene is TRBV3-1 (or the pseudogene TRBV3-2), the J gene TRBJ2-3; TRBD2 might be the D (5 bases). This CDR3 region has 17 residues. Trimming took 0 bases from V and 0 from J, leaving 13 bases between them. CDR1 is LGHDT and CDR2 is YNNKEL in the germline V gene (reference sequence). CDR3 coding DNA: TGTGCCAGCAGCCAAGACCCGCCAGCGGCTAGCACAGATACGCAGTATTTT. It translates to CASSQDPPAASTDTQYF.

This chain connects TRBV11-2 to TRBJ1-2, with D possibly TRBD1 on 6 matching bases. Trimming stripped 6 bases from V and 9 bases from J, with 11 bases between. The CDR3 runs to 11 residues. Germline V CDR1 and CDR2: SGHAT, FQNNGV. In DNA form, the CDR3 reads TGTGCCAGCAGATGGGGGGCTAGCTACACCTTC. As protein: CASRWGASYTF.

The chain recombines TRBV29-1 with TRBJ1-1; D might be TRBD1 (6 bases). Germline CDR1 SQVTM, CDR2 ANQGSEA. There are 13 residues in the CDR3. DNA of the CDR3: TGCGGTACGGGGGGCGCGGAGGACACTGAAGCTTTCTTT. This translates into CGTGGAEDTEAFF.

The rearrangement uses TRBV30 and TRBJ2-3; no clear D. Trimming left V 3 bases short and J 2 bases short, with 9 bases between. This CDR3 region has 13 residues. CDR1 GTSNPN and CDR2 SVGIG come from the germline V gene (reference sequence). The chain's CDR3 is CAWSPGPTDTQYF. CDR3 bases: TGTGCCTGGAGCCCCGGACCCACAGATACGCAGTATTTT. The full variable domain, with the rest looked up from reference TRBV30 and TRBJ2-3, is SQTIHQWPATLVQPVGSPLSLECTVEGTSNPNLYWYRQAAGRGLQLLFYSVGIGQISSEVPQNLSASRPQDRQFILSSKKLLLSDSGFYLCAWSPGPTDTQYFGPGTRLTVL.

V usage is TRBV30 and J usage is TRBJ2-3; 8 bases are a match to TRBD2. The junction had 4 bases not matched to a gene; V was cut back by 4 bases and J by 1 base. The CDR3 totals 14 residues. CDR1 and CDR2 from the germline V gene are GTSNPN and SVGIG (reference sequence). This chain's CDR3 is CAWKRGLGTDTQYF. The CDR3 region has the DNA TGTGCCTGGAAGCGGGGGTTGGGCACAGATACGCAGTATTTT.

The genes are TRBV9 and TRBJ1-2, with a weak D call TRBD1 (5 bases). CDR3 length: 14 residues. Trimming removed 0 bases at V and 4 bases at J, with 10 bases between. Germline V gene lookup returns CDR1 SGDLS and CDR2 YYNGEE. The CDR3 DNA reads as TGTGCCAGCAGCGTAGACCAGGGACTCTATGGCTACACCTTC. It encodes CASSVDQGLYGYTF.

The genes are TRBV6-1 and TRBJ2-3; D unclear. CDR1 and CDR2 (germline): MNHNS, SASEGT. Trimming removed 0 bases from V and 4 bases from J, with 5 bases in between. The CDR3 contains 13 residues. Here the CDR3 reads CASSEAIADTQYF. The CDR3 DNA follows: TGTGCCAGCAGTGAAGCTATCGCAGATACGCAGTATTTT.

For this clone: The same CDR3 arises from other DNA sequences in this sample as well. The chain has TRBV27 and TRBJ2-7; the D is unclear. Germline V gives CDR1 MNHEY, CDR2 SMNVEV (reference sequence). This CDR3 is built from 13 residues. Trimming took 5 bases from V and 1 from J, leaving 9 bases between them. CDR3 protein: CASSPAASYEQYF. For the CDR3, the DNA is TGTGCCAGCAGTCCGGCCGCTTCCTACGAGCAGTACTTC.

In this sample, this clone turned up a few times. The chain uses TRBV15 and TRBJ2-7, with TRBD1 identical over 8 bases. The V and J ends lost 3 bases and 3 bases, in that order; junction bases with no gene match: 10. The CDR3 spans 16 residues. Germline CDR1 is LNHNV and CDR2 is YYDKDF (reference sequence). CDR3: CATSRGTGQASYEQYF. The CDR3 DNA reads as TGTGCCACCAGCAGGGGGACGGGACAGGCAAGCTACGAGCAGTACTTC.

J is TRBJ1-5 and V is TRBV15, with D maybe TRBD1 (5 bases). The CDR3 has 15 amino acids. CDR1 and CDR2 (germline): LNHNV, YYDKDF (reference sequence). V was pared by 5 bases and J by 2 bases, with 13 bases between. The DNA for the CDR3 is TGTGCCACCAGCGATGGGGGGAGGGGCAATCAGCCCCAGCATTTT. Translation: CATSDGGRGNQPQHF.

The rearrangement joins TRBV7-2 to TRBJ2-5; tentatively, D is TRBD1 (6 bases). CDR3 length: 14 residues. The V gene's germline CDR1 is SGHTA and CDR2 FQGNSA. Trimming cost V 1 base and J 7 bases, with 13 bases left between them. CDR3 DNA: TGTGCCAGCAGCTTAGATTGGACAGATGCGACCCAGTACTTC. It is translated as CASSLDWTDATQYF.

The chain employs TRBV6-5 and TRBJ2-7; 10 nucleotides align to TRBD1. CDR3 length: 15 amino acids. CDR1 is MNHEY, CDR2 SVGAGI, per germline. Unmatched junction bases numbered 5, after V lost 2 bases and J lost 4 bases. CDR3 loop: CASSYRDRGDYEQYF. The CDR3 DNA follows: TGTGCCAGCAGTTACCGGGACAGGGGAGATTACGAGCAGTACTTC.

The chain links TRBV6-5 to TRBJ1-2; a possible D gene is TRBD1 (5 bases). This CDR3 region has 15 residues. V lost 0 bases and J 4 bases, leaving 12 bases between the germline ends. Germline values: CDR1 MNHEY, CDR2 SVGAGI. This CDR3 is CASSYSDGRGYGYTF. The CDR3 DNA is TGTGCCAGCAGTTACTCCGATGGAAGGGGCTATGGCTACACCTTC.

The chain uses TRBV2 and TRBJ2-3, with D possibly TRBD2 on 6 matching bases. Trimming pared 5 bases from V and 6 bases from J, leaving 18 bases between. Germline CDR1 SNHLY, CDR2 FYNNEI. The CDR3 runs 15 residues. CDR3 in DNA: TGTGCCAGCAGTACCGAAGATACTAGCCACGATACGCAGTATTTT. It specifies CASSTEDTSHDTQYF.

V and J are TRBV3-1 (or the pseudogene TRBV3-2) and TRBJ1-6; D ambiguous. The length of the CDR3 is 15 residues. CDR1 is LGHDT and CDR2 is YNNKEL in the germline V gene (reference sequence). The V end lost 3 bases, the J end lost 2 bases, and 8 bases lay between the germline ends. The CDR3 sequence is CASSQARTYNSPLHF. The CDR3 DNA reads as TGTGCCAGCAGCCAGGCGAGGACCTATAATTCACCCCTCCACTTT.